This T cell receptor beta chain appears in the sequencing data of a study of cytotoxic CD8 clonotypes in ibrutinib-treated CLL. Looking at the study overall: Among the patients, fewer than twelve presented as relapsed/refractory and 15 as treatment-naive; around 18 showed unmutated IGHV. Overall, some 24 responses were partial and 2 complete; following median 68 months, 14 patients stayed remitted and 12 progressed.

This CDR3 spans 11 amino acids. Deletions cut 3 bases from V and 3 bases from J, with 0 bases between. CDR1 is DFQATT and CDR2 is SNEGSKA in the germline V gene (reference sequence). Whole-study results and caveats: Clonality showed a rise at ibrutinib response that reversed toward baseline at progression. On treatment, the uncommon public clonotypes contracted or remained stable.

A word on this clone: Its antigen remains unknown.

Libraries were prepared by immunoSEQ multiplex PCR; TCRdb keeps only in-frame clonotypes and omits some of them. Among hundreds of thousands of clones listed, around 70% were seen once. The material sequenced was PBMCs, taken after 24 months of ibrutinib treatment. This clonotype was obtained from a human donor with chronic lymphocytic leukemia. V usage is TRBV20-1 and J usage is TRBJ2-6; D remains ambiguous. The CDR3 is CSASGANVLTF. CDR3 coding DNA: TGCAGTGCTAGTGGGGCCAACGTCCTGACTTTC.